The sample holds a few counts of the clone carrying this T cell receptor (beta chain). The sample originates from a study of T cell responses to AZD1222 COVID-19 vaccine. Sequenced by immunoSEQ multiplex PCR; TCRdb stores in-frame clones only, minus some. The sample yields about 86,000 clones, 78% seen once. Trimming cost V 1 base and J 7 bases, with 8 bases left between them. Germline V gene sequence: CDR1 KGHSH, CDR2 LQKENI. The CDR3 covers 13 residues. This sequence joins TRBV18 and TRBJ2-1; unclear D gene. The input for sequencing was peripheral blood, taken on day 0 of AZD1222 vaccination. This TCR was recovered from an adult in good health. This CDR3 is CASSPQAQNEQFF. DNA for the CDR3: TGTGCCAGCTCACCACAAGCTCAAAATGAGCAGTTCTTC.